This T cell receptor beta chain was identified in a study of T cell changes during pregnancy in multiple sclerosis. Measured with immunoSEQ multiplex PCR; TCRdb has only the in-frame clones, and not every one. The sample lists about 83,000 clones, nearly 95% occurring once. Germline CDR1 and CDR2: MGHRA and YSYEKL. The ends were cut back, 0 bases at V and 2 bases at J, with 5 bases in the middle. CDR3 size: 13 residues. Source: peripheral blood, taken in the second trimester of pregnancy. The receptor was derived from a female donor with multiple sclerosis, enrolled in a pregnancy study. V and J are TRBV4-1 and TRBJ2-7; D not certain. The CDR3 nucleotides are TGCGCCAGCAGCCAAGATCGGGCCTACGAGCAGTACTTC. Its translation: CASSQDRAYEQYF.